Below, 25 T cell receptor beta chains from the same sample are listed, as sequenced in a study of immune heterogeneity within non-small cell lung tumors. TCR beta CDR3 was amplified by multiplex PCR using 32 V and 13 J primers. TCRdb independently ran MiXCR on the multiplex PCR reads; one entry per CDR3 protein. The profile covers 13,000 or so distinct CDR3 sequences, with around 22% appearing a single time and about 4.5% taken by the ten largest. Template material for each sample was 600 ng of bulk tumor genomic DNA. Multiple widely separated biopsies were taken from each primary tumor at surgery. Curative surgery was undertaken by patients, who had untreated, newly diagnosed non-small cell lung cancer. The material sequenced was lung tumor tissue. The receptors here all came from a man aged 55-75 years with non-small cell lung cancer.

This clonotype appeared once. This sequence joins TRBV27 and TRBJ1-1; D perhaps matches TRBD1 (6 bases). Between the trimmed V and J ends, which lost 0 bases and 1 base, there was a span of 9 bases. This CDR3 region has 15 residues. The germline V gene encodes CDR1 MNHEY and CDR2 SMNVEV (reference sequence). The CDR3 nucleotides are TGTGCCAGCAGTTTATCCAGGGGAAGGAACACTGAAGCTTTCTTT. Residues: CASSLSRGRNTEAFF.

By share, this clonotype ranks as medium-sized (0.01 to 0.1%). The J gene is TRBJ2-1, the V gene TRBV27, with D tentatively TRBD1 (6 bases). V gave up 0 bases and J gave up 3 bases, with 9 bases separating them. Germline V CDR1 and CDR2: MNHEY, SMNVEV (reference sequence). The length of the CDR3 is 15 residues. The CDR3 sequence: CASSLSGGHYNEQFF. DNA of the CDR3: TGTGCCAGCAGTTTATCAGGGGGTCACTACAATGAGCAGTTCTTC.

Of note for this clonotype: One end of the junction fails to match germline, which may point to a read error. The chain uses TRBV28 and TRBJ1-2; D ambiguous. The CDR3 spans 15 residues. The V gene's germline CDR1 is MDHEN and CDR2 SYDVKM. In DNA, the CDR3 is TGTGCCAGAACCATTTCCCGGTTGGGCATTTATGGATACACCTTC. It codes for CARTISRLGIYGYTF.

This clonotype was detected a few times. The V gene is TRBV19, the J gene TRBJ2-7; perhaps TRBD2 as D (6 bases). Trimming removed 3 bases from V and 2 bases from J, with 11 bases in between. Germline lookup yields CDR1 LNHDA and CDR2 SQIVND (reference sequence). The CDR3 is made up of 14 amino acids. CDR3 protein: CASSIGLYTYEQYF. In DNA form, the CDR3 reads TGTGCCAGTAGTATCGGACTATATACCTACGAGCAGTACTTC.

The chain couples TRBV3-1 to TRBJ2-5; D gene ambiguous. The CDR3 covers 15 residues. Trimming left V 5 bases short and J 6 bases short, with 19 bases between. Germline CDR1 LGHDT, CDR2 YNNKEL (reference sequence). CDR3 in amino acids: CASSYNPALHQTQYF. The CDR3 DNA follows: TGTGCCAGCAGCTACAACCCTGCCTTGCATCAGACCCAGTACTTC.

Details on this clonotype: A read error may be the cause here, since a much bigger clone is one base away. A read error is likely, as this CDR3 ends without the conserved phenylalanine or tryptophan. The rearrangement uses TRBV2 and TRBJ1-6; 9 nucleotides line up with TRBD1. With V trimmed by 4 bases and J by 5 bases, 9 bases remained unmatched. There are 17 residues in the CDR3. The V gene's germline CDR1 is SNHLY and CDR2 FYNNEI. CDR3 sequence: CASSVGLGTGNNSPLHL. CDR3 coding DNA: TGTGCCAGCAGTGTGGGCCTGGGGACAGGGAATAATTCACCCCTCCACCTT.

By sample fraction, this clonotype is medium-sized. The V gene is TRBV28, the J gene TRBJ1-1; 7 bases agree with TRBD1. CDR3 length: 15 residues. CDR1 and CDR2 (germline): MDHEN, SYDVKM. J was trimmed by 1 base and V by 2 bases; bases with no gene match: 4. The CDR3 DNA is TGTGCCAGCAGTTTAACAGGGGTTAAGAACACTGAAGCTTTCTTT. Translated: CASSLTGVKNTEAFF.

About this clonotype itself: This may be a read error, as it is one base from a much larger clone. The chain carries TRBV10-3 and TRBJ1-1, with no clear D. CDR3 length: 13 amino acids. Germline V gene lookup returns CDR1 ENHRY and CDR2 SYGVKD. The CDR3 sequence: CAISRQQNIEAFF. As DNA, the CDR3 is TGTGCCATCAGTCGCCAGCAGAACATTGAAGCTTTCTTT.

This clonotype was picked up a small number of times. This CDR3 is CASSSPTETKQYF. The CDR3 region has the DNA TGTGCCAGCAGCTCCCCTACAGAGACGAAGCAGTACTTC. This chain connects TRBV7-9 to TRBJ2-7, with D unclear. Germline V gives CDR1 SEHNR, CDR2 FQNEAQ (reference sequence). This CDR3 has 13 amino acids. V was pared by 4 bases and J by 8 bases, with 15 bases between.

The V call is TRBV6-1, the J call TRBJ2-3; D might be TRBD1 (7 bases). Trimming removed 5 bases from V and 2 bases from J, with 20 bases in between. Germline CDR1 reads MNHNS; CDR2 reads SASEGT. There are 17 residues in the CDR3. Here the CDR3 reads CASSPRGTASYTDTQYF. The CDR3 nucleotides are TGTGCCAGCAGTCCCCGCGGGACAGCCTCTTACACAGATACGCAGTATTTT.

Many counts were recorded for this clonotype. The CDR3 loop reads CASSLGAGNTIYF. The CDR3 coding sequence is TGTGCCAGCAGTTTGGGGGCGGGAAACACCATATATTTT. The chain recombines TRBV12-3 or TRBV12-4 with TRBJ1-3, with a weak D call TRBD1 (6 bases). This CDR3 has 13 amino acids. V was pared by 3 bases and J by 4 bases, with 7 bases between.

This clonotype is termed medium-sized (0.01 to 0.1%). V is TRBV12-3 or TRBV12-4 and J is TRBJ2-3, with a weak D call TRBD1 (6 bases). Deletions cut 7 bases from V and 4 bases from J, with 15 bases between. The CDR3 runs to 14 residues. CDR3 region: CASTLGQQSDTQYF. The CDR3 coding sequence is TGTGCCAGCACCTTAGGACAGCAGTCAGATACGCAGTATTTT.

By share of the sample, this clonotype is large. The chain recombines TRBV12-5 with TRBJ2-6; TRBD1 might be the D (5 bases). The germline V gene encodes CDR1 LGHNT and CDR2 FRNRAP. This CDR3 is 15 amino acids long. Trimming removed 1 base at V and 4 bases at J, with 8 bases between. CDR3 DNA: TGTGCTAGTGGTTTGGCAGGGTCCGGGGCCAACGTCCTGACTTTC. It encodes CASGLAGSGANVLTF. The whole variable domain, remainder taken from reference TRBV12-5 and TRBJ2-6, is DARVTQTPRHKVTEMGQEVTMRCQPILGHNTVFWYRQTMMQGLELLAYFRNRAPLDDSGMPKDRFSAEMPDATLATLKIQPSEPRDSAVYFCASGLAGSGANVLTFGAGSRLTVL.

With respect to this clonotype: It may be a read error: a sequence one base away is much more abundant. The chain links TRBV2 to TRBJ1-2; 11 bases are a match to TRBD1. The CDR3 sequence is 14 residues long. Germline values: CDR1 SNHLY, CDR2 FYNNEI. CDR3 DNA: TGTGCCAGCAGCCGGGACAGGGGGGACTATGGCTACGCCTTC. Protein: CASSRDRGDYGYAF.

This clonotype was counted only a few times. V usage is TRBV20-1 and J usage is TRBJ2-1, with D tentatively TRBD2 (5 bases). Germline V CDR1 and CDR2: DFQATT, SNEGSKA (reference sequence). This CDR3 contains 11 residues. The CDR3 DNA reads as TGCAGCCAGGACTCGCCCGGTGAGCAGTTCTTC. As protein: CSQDSPGEQFF.

This clonotype is classed as medium-sized (0.01 to 0.1%). The CDR3 sequence is CASSDSGRGDTQYF. The CDR3 bases are TGTGCCAGCAGTGACAGCGGGAGGGGTGATACGCAGTATTTT. The chain joins TRBV12-3 or TRBV12-4 to TRBJ2-3; TRBD2 agrees at 10 bases. V lost 5 bases, J lost 6 bases, and 5 bases stayed unmatched. The CDR3 sequence is 14 residues long.

This clonotype is termed medium-sized. CDR3 sequence reads: CASTTGTSVNNEQFF. The CDR3 nucleotides read TGCGCCAGCACCACTGGGACTAGCGTGAACAATGAGCAGTTCTTC. The chain recombines TRBV5-1 with TRBJ2-1; 10 positions match TRBD2. V shed 6 bases, J shed 5 bases, and the junction held 8 bases outside the gene matches. From germline, CDR1 is SGHRS and CDR2 YFSETQ. There are 15 residues in the CDR3.

The genes are TRBV7-9 and TRBJ1-6, with D hard to call. CDR1 is SEHNR, CDR2 FQNEAQ, per germline (reference sequence). The V gene lost 3 bases and the J gene lost 7 bases, with 10 bases spanning the gap. The length of the CDR3 is 14 residues. For the CDR3, the DNA is TGTGCCAGCAGCTTTCAAGGGTTGAATTCACCCCTCCACTTT. The encoded protein is CASSFQGLNSPLHF.

The chain is built from TRBV10-2 and TRBJ2-4; possibly TRBD1 for D (5 bases). There are 13 residues in the CDR3. Germline loops: CDR1 WSHSY, CDR2 SAAADI. Deletions cut 3 bases from V and 5 bases from J, with 8 bases between. CDR3 amino acids: CASSERGQNIQYF. In DNA, the CDR3 is TGCGCCAGCAGTGAAAGGGGCCAAAACATTCAGTACTTC.

This chain links TRBV15 with TRBJ2-1, with 7 bases matching TRBD2. After removal of 7 bases from V and 8 bases from J, the junction contained 5 bases not matched to a gene. The germline gives CDR1 LNHNV, CDR2 YYDKDF (reference sequence). The CDR3 is made up of 12 amino acids. This chain's CDR3 is CATTTSEDEQFF. As DNA, the CDR3 is TGTGCCACCACCACTAGCGAAGATGAGCAGTTCTTC.

This clonotype was recorded many times. This chain joins TRBV6-2 or TRBV6-3 and TRBJ1-1, with unresolved D. The CDR3 totals 13 residues. V was shortened by 4 bases and J by 1 base, with 7 bases between the two germline ends. Germline V lookup: CDR1 MNHEY, CDR2 SVGEGT. CDR3 amino acids: CASSSNANTEAFF. The CDR3, as DNA: TGTGCCAGCAGTTCCAATGCGAACACTGAAGCTTTCTTT.

This clonotype was counted at least ten times. This chain uses TRBV18 with TRBJ1-2; D remains unclear. This CDR3 comprises 16 residues. V lost 2 bases and J lost 7, with 20 bases in between. Per the germline V gene, CDR1 is KGHSH and CDR2 is LQKENI. CDR3 DNA sequence: TGTGCCAGCTCACCAGCCTCCAGGCCAGCGAGTGGTGGCTACACCTTC. It specifies CASSPASRPASGGYTF.

In its sample, this clonotype is medium-sized (0.01 to 0.1%). A junction boundary mismatches the germline segment, possibly from a read error. The J gene is TRBJ2-1, the V gene TRBV6-1; D ambiguous. The CDR3 has 12 residues. CDR1 and CDR2 from the germline V gene are MNHNS and SASEGT. CDR3 DNA: TGTGCCAGCGGTGAAGAAGTTGATGAGCAGTTCTTC. This sequence encodes CASGEEVDEQFF.

In its sample, this clonotype was seen a few times. This chain connects TRBV14 to TRBJ1-2, with 9 bases fitting TRBD1. Trimming at V came to 4 bases and at J to 4 bases, leaving 10 bases not matched to a gene. Germline CDR1 reads SGHDN; CDR2 reads FVKESK. The CDR3 covers 16 residues. The CDR3 DNA reads as TGTGCCAGCAGCCTCGAGCCCGGGACAGGGACCTATGGCTACACCTTC. This translates into CASSLEPGTGTYGYTF.

This clonotype rates as medium-sized. V gene TRBV20-1 combines with J gene TRBJ2-7, with 8 bases identical to TRBD1. CDR1 and CDR2 from the germline V gene are DFQATT and SNEGSKA (reference sequence). The ends lost 3 bases at V and 2 bases at J; junction bases unmatched: 6. The CDR3 loop spans 14 amino acids. CDR3 protein: CSARDRASPYEQYF. In nucleotides, the CDR3 is TGCAGTGCTAGGGACAGGGCTTCGCCCTACGAGCAGTACTTC.